These 24 T cell receptor beta chains originate from one sample sequenced in a study of cytomegalovirus exposure and HLA in healthy donors. Use of 60 Vbeta and 13 Jbeta primers characterized the PCR. This table comes from immunoSEQ multiplex PCR, and its TCRdb copy is limited to in-frame clones, with some not included. The sample lists some 100,000 clones, approximately 80% occurring once. The sequenced sample consisted of PBMCs. These receptors were taken from a woman in her thirties or forties in good health and CMV-seropositive.

The chain joins TRBV18 to TRBJ1-1; D not certain. V dropped 5 bases and J dropped 7 bases, with 11 bases sitting between them. The CDR3 is 12 amino acids. Germline CDR1 is KGHSH and CDR2 is LQKENI. Written as DNA, the CDR3 is TGTGCCAGCTCATCCTATCAATATGAAGCTTTCTTT. This sequence encodes CASSSYQYEAFF. Based on the CDR3 plus reference TRBV18 and TRBJ1-1, the full variable domain is NAGVMQNPRHLVRRRGQEARLRCSPMKGHSHVYWYRQLPEEGLKFMVYLQKENIIDESGMPKERFSAEFPKEGPSILRIQQVVRGDSAAYFCASSSYQYEAFFGQGTRLTVV.

The V call is TRBV5-1, the J call TRBJ1-4, with 9 bases identical to TRBD1. The length of the CDR3 is 14 residues. In germline, CDR1 is SGHRS, CDR2 YFSETQ. Trimming cost V 4 bases and J 8 bases; bases outside gene matches: 6. For the CDR3, the DNA is TGCGCCAGCAGCCCTTGGACAGGGGTCGAAAAACTGTTTTTT. It specifies CASSPWTGVEKLFF.

The chain joins TRBV30 to TRBJ1-1; unclear D gene. The V end was cut by 4 bases, the J end by 4 bases, with 13 bases between. The germline V gene encodes CDR1 GTSNPN and CDR2 SVGIG (reference sequence). CDR3 length: 13 amino acids. The CDR3 is CAWKRASSTEAFF. The CDR3, as DNA: TGTGCCTGGAAGAGGGCGAGTAGCACTGAAGCTTTCTTT.

The chain links TRBV5-1 to TRBJ1-1, with D perhaps matching TRBD1 (5 bases). V lost 0 bases and J lost 4, with 16 bases in between. This CDR3 is built from 16 residues. In germline, CDR1 is SGHRS, CDR2 YFSETQ. The CDR3 here is CASSLEGVLGGTEAFF. The CDR3 coding sequence is TGCGCCAGCAGCTTGGAAGGGGTCTTGGGGGGCACTGAAGCTTTCTTT.

The gene calls are TRBV6-5 and TRBJ2-5; 14 bases match TRBD2. The CDR3 is 14 amino acids. CDR1 MNHEY and CDR2 SVGAGI come from the germline V gene. The CDR3 DNA is TGTGCGACCCGACTAGCGGGGGGGCAAGAGACCCAGTACTTC. Translated, it gives CATRLAGGQETQYF.

The gene calls are TRBV6-6 and TRBJ2-7; 13 positions agree with TRBD2. CDR3 length: 14 residues. The V gene end was trimmed by 10 bases and the J gene end by 6 bases; junction bases not matched to a gene: 9. Germline V CDR1 and CDR2: MNHNY, SVGAGI (reference sequence). This chain's CDR3 is CATSTSGGGLEQYF. For the CDR3, the DNA is TGTGCCACCTCCACTAGCGGGGGGGGTCTCGAGCAGTACTTC.

To note about this clone: Distinct nucleotide sequences in the sample also encode this CDR3. The CDR3 reads CAWSAQGYEQYF. In DNA form, the CDR3 reads TGTGCCTGGAGTGCGCAGGGCTACGAGCAGTACTTC. V is TRBV30 and J is TRBJ2-7; possible D gene TRBD1, 5 bases. The V gene's germline CDR1 is GTSNPN and CDR2 SVGIG (reference sequence). CDR3 length: 12 residues. With 1 base removed from V and 3 bases from J, the gap between germline ends came to 7 bases. Full variable domain (outside the CDR3, taken from reference TRBV30 and TRBJ2-7): SQTIHQWPATLVQPVGSPLSLECTVEGTSNPNLYWYRQAAGRGLQLLFYSVGIGQISSEVPQNLSASRPQDRQFILSSKKLLLSDSGFYLCAWSAQGYEQYFGPGTRLTVT.

This clone was seen once. This chain connects TRBV6-1 to TRBJ1-1; TRBD1 matches 10 bases. Germline assignment: CDR1 MNHNS and CDR2 SASEGT. The CDR3 has 14 amino acids. V lost 5 bases and J lost 5; bases outside the gene matches: 5. The CDR3 DNA reads TGTGCCAGCAGTTCGGACAGGGGGGGGACTGAAGCTTTCTTT. Encoded protein: CASSSDRGGTEAFF.

Of note for this clone: At the DNA level, this CDR3 is encoded by other sequences in the same sample as well. The chain employs TRBV6-5 and TRBJ1-6; TRBD1 aligns across 8 bases. The CDR3 extends over 15 amino acids. V lost 2 bases, J lost 5 bases, and 2 bases stayed unmatched. The germline V gene has CDR1 MNHEY and CDR2 SVGAGI. This CDR3 is CASSYTGGDNSPLHF. As DNA, the CDR3 is TGTGCCAGCAGTTACACAGGGGGGGATAATTCACCCCTCCACTTT.

The chain uses TRBV19 and TRBJ2-7; 7 bases align to TRBD1. CDR1 LNHDA and CDR2 SQIVND come from the germline V gene (reference sequence). This CDR3 has 17 residues. The V segment lost 0 bases and the J segment 0 bases; nucleotides outside the gene matches: 8. CDR3 in amino acids: CASSIDAGQADSYEQYF. The CDR3 bases are TGTGCCAGTAGTATAGATGCCGGACAGGCCGACTCCTACGAGCAGTACTTC.

This chain connects TRBV30 to TRBJ2-1; D is uncertain. This CDR3 contains 12 residues. The V end was cut by 0 bases, the J end by 7 bases, with 7 bases between. CDR1 is GTSNPN and CDR2 is SVGIG in the germline V gene (reference sequence). CDR3 amino acids: CAWSVSENEQFF. CDR3 in DNA: TGTGCCTGGAGTGTTAGTGAGAATGAGCAGTTCTTC.

V gene TRBV5-1 combines with J gene TRBJ1-1; 7 positions match TRBD1. The V segment lost 0 bases and the J segment 0 bases; nucleotides outside the gene matches: 2. The CDR3 has 15 residues. Per the germline V gene, CDR1 is SGHRS and CDR2 is YFSETQ. The chain's CDR3 is CASSLEGQMNTEAFF. The CDR3 region has the DNA TGCGCCAGCAGCTTGGAGGGACAGATGAACACTGAAGCTTTCTTT.

In this sample, this clone turned up a few times. J is TRBJ1-1 and V is TRBV6-6, with 10 bases identical to TRBD1. The V segment lost 4 bases and the J segment 5 bases; nucleotides outside the gene matches: 7. CDR3 length: 15 residues. The V gene's germline CDR1 is MNHNY and CDR2 SVGAGI (reference sequence). Written as DNA, the CDR3 is TGTGCCAGCAGTTCCAAGACAGGGGGCGGAACTGAAGCTTTCTTT. The encoded protein is CASSSKTGGGTEAFF.

Only a few counts were recorded for this clone. In the same sample, other DNA sequences code for this CDR3. The chain couples TRBV6-5 to TRBJ2-7, with 11 bases aligning to TRBD2. Germline CDR1 is MNHEY and CDR2 is SVGAGI. The CDR3 length is 15 residues. Unmatched junction bases numbered 9, after V lost 4 bases and J lost 7 bases. The CDR3 is CASSSLAGGSWEQYF. The CDR3 nucleotides are TGTGCCAGCAGTTCTCTAGCGGGGGGAAGTTGGGAGCAGTACTTC.

The chain couples TRBV9 to TRBJ2-3, with TRBD1 matching over 7 bases. V shed 8 bases, J shed 2 bases, and the junction held 5 bases outside the gene matches. This CDR3 is 13 amino acids long. The germline V gene has CDR1 SGDLS and CDR2 YYNGEE. CDR3 in amino acids: CASKTGNTDTQYF. The CDR3 DNA is TGTGCCAGTAAGACAGGGAACACAGATACGCAGTATTTT.

The chain has TRBV5-1 and TRBJ1-4; 7 positions match TRBD1. Germline V gene lookup returns CDR1 SGHRS and CDR2 YFSETQ. The ends lost 0 bases at V and 7 bases at J; junction bases unmatched: 12. CDR3 size: 17 residues. CDR3 protein: CASSLGQGGASGEKLFF. DNA for the CDR3: TGCGCCAGCAGCTTGGGACAGGGAGGTGCGTCGGGTGAAAAACTGTTTTTT.

V usage is TRBV7-9 and J usage is TRBJ2-7; D is possibly TRBD2 (5 bases). CDR1 and CDR2 (germline): SEHNR, FQNEAQ (reference sequence). CDR3 length: 16 amino acids. V gave up 1 base and J gave up 3 bases, with 16 bases separating them. CDR3 protein: CASSLDRGSVGYEQYF. CDR3 bases: TGTGCCAGCAGCTTAGATCGGGGATCCGTCGGCTACGAGCAGTACTTC.

This rearrangement joins TRBV5-1 to TRBJ2-5; D unresolved. Between the trimmed V and J ends, which lost 0 bases and 2 bases, there was a span of 8 bases. The germline V gene encodes CDR1 SGHRS and CDR2 YFSETQ. The CDR3 has 14 residues. The chain's CDR3 is CASSLAWRQETQYF. CDR3 DNA sequence: TGCGCCAGCAGCTTGGCCTGGCGGCAAGAGACCCAGTACTTC.

The CDR3 loop reads CASSSGGSYEQYF. The CDR3 nucleotides read TGTGCCAGCAGTTCCGGAGGGAGCTACGAGCAGTACTTC. The rearrangement uses TRBV6-5 and TRBJ2-7, with TRBD2 as a possible D gene (6 bases). V was clipped by 4 bases and J by 3 bases, with 10 bases between them. Germline-derived CDR1 and CDR2 are MNHEY and SVGAGI. This CDR3 has 13 amino acids.

The chain combines TRBV11-2 with TRBJ1-2, with unresolved D. The CDR3 consists of 14 residues. CDR1 and CDR2 from the germline V gene are SGHAT and FQNNGV. Trimming took 5 bases from V and 2 from J, leaving 12 bases between them. The CDR3 region is CASSPNQQNYGYTF. Written as DNA, the CDR3 is TGTGCCAGCAGCCCTAACCAACAGAACTATGGCTACACCTTC.

The CDR3 DNA sequence: TGTGCCAGCAGAGGGGACAGGGCCGCTGAAGCTTTCTTT. Translated: CASRGDRAAEAFF. The chain couples TRBV6-5 to TRBJ1-1; TRBD1 aligns across 9 bases. CDR3 size: 13 residues. The V gene's germline CDR1 is MNHEY and CDR2 SVGAGI. V was clipped by 6 bases and J by 6 bases; unmatched bases: 5.

This chain links TRBV7-2 with TRBJ1-5, with D tentatively TRBD1 (5 bases). The CDR3 contains 13 residues. CDR1 is SGHTA and CDR2 is FQGNSA in the germline V gene. Trimming cost V 1 base and J 6 bases, with 7 bases left between them. CDR3 nucleotide sequence: TGTGCCAGCAGCTTAGTGGGGGGTCAGCCCCAGCATTTT. This gives the protein CASSLVGGQPQHF. The full variable domain, rest sourced from reference TRBV7-2 and TRBJ1-5, is GAGVSQSPSNKVTEKGKDVELRCDPISGHTALYWYRQSLGQGLEFLIYFQGNSAPDKSGLPSDRFSAERTGGSVSTLTIQRTQQEDSAVYLCASSLVGGQPQHFGDGTRLSIL.

This rearrangement joins TRBV4-2 to TRBJ2-1, with TRBD2 matching 11 bases. Trimming took 2 bases from V and 2 from J; bases not matched to a gene: 5. Germline V gives CDR1 LGHNA, CDR2 YNFKEQ. CDR3 length: 17 residues. CDR3 amino acids: CASSQTTSGKTYNEQFF. Here the CDR3 DNA reads TGTGCCAGCAGCCAAACGACTAGCGGGAAAACCTACAATGAGCAGTTCTTC.

This chain uses TRBV29-1 with TRBJ1-1; 7 bases are a match to TRBD1. The CDR3 consists of 16 residues. Germline CDR1 and CDR2: SQVTM and ANQGSEA. The V gene end was trimmed by 4 bases and the J gene end by 3 bases; junction bases not matched to a gene: 14. The CDR3 sequence: CSVVGLFGQDYTEAFF. The CDR3 nucleotides are TGCAGCGTTGTGGGGTTATTCGGACAGGACTACACTGAAGCTTTCTTT.